The 4 T cell receptor beta chains below come from one sample, sequenced in a study of blood T cell repertoires in COVID-19. Profiling relied on immunoSEQ multiplex PCR, and the TCRdb table lists in-frame clones only, not all of them. Of under 35,000 clones in the sample, 90% to 95% were seen once. Sequencing was carried out using peripheral blood. All receptors come from a human donor in a cohort sampled during active COVID-19.

Only one count was recorded for this clone. The chain recombines TRBV29-1 with TRBJ1-2; 8 bases match TRBD1. J was trimmed by 4 bases and V by 0 bases; bases with no gene match: 4. This CDR3 contains 14 residues. The V gene's germline CDR1 is SQVTM and CDR2 ANQGSEA. The CDR3 DNA reads as TGCAGCGTTGAAGACAGGGGGCGTATCTATGGCTACACCTTC. Its protein product is CSVEDRGRIYGYTF.

This clone occurred once. Mismatch with germline at one junction end may stem from a read error. This sequence joins TRBV7-2 and TRBJ2-1; maybe TRBD1 (5 bases). Germline V gene data show CDR1 as SGHTA and CDR2 as FQGNSA. The length of the CDR3 is 11 residues. The CDR3 region is CASSVGHRKIF. The CDR3 nucleotides read TGTGCCAGCAGCGTGGGCCACAGGAAGATCTTC. Together with reference TRBV7-2 and TRBJ2-1, the CDR3 gives the full variable domain: GAGVSQSPSNKVTEKGKDVELRCDPISGHTALYWYRQSLGQGLEFLIYFQGNSAPDKSGLPSDRFSAERTGGSVSTLTIQRTQQEDSAVYLCASSVGHRKIFGPGTRLTVL.

The chain is built from TRBV7-9 and TRBJ2-1; maybe TRBD2 (5 bases). This CDR3 has 16 residues. CDR1 and CDR2 from the germline V gene are SEHNR and FQNEAQ (reference sequence). V lost 5 bases and J 0 bases, leaving 14 bases between the germline ends. CDR3 DNA: TGTGCCAGCAGCACCCTACTAGGATCCTCCTACAATGAGCAGTTCTTC. This gives the protein CASSTLLGSSYNEQFF.

The rearrangement uses TRBV6-5 and TRBJ1-1; possible D gene TRBD1, 5 bases. Germline loops: CDR1 MNHEY, CDR2 SVGAGI. V was clipped by 0 bases and J by 7 bases, with 12 bases between them. This CDR3 contains 14 residues. CDR3 DNA sequence: TGTGCCAGCAGTTACTCGGGGGGTTCTTTTGAAGCTTTCTTT. This codes for CASSYSGGSFEAFF.